A single sample gave rise to the 5 T cell receptor beta chains below, sequenced in a study of Ad26.COV2.S vaccination and SARS-CoV-2 variants. Measured with immunoSEQ multiplex PCR; TCRdb has only the in-frame clones, and not every one. The table records around 340,000 clones, about 87% of them present only once. The treatment here: about 20 received Ad26.COV2.S at low or high dose, single or two shots; several received placebo; per-sample allocation not given. Day 63 after the first vaccine or placebo injection was the time point for sampling. The sample here was peripheral blood, taken in a trial of Ad26.COV2.S vaccine versus placebo. The receptor set was obtained from a person between 18 and 65 years old who received the Ad26.COV2.S COVID-19 vaccine or a placebo.

The CDR3 sequence is CASSIGGGSDRPEQYF. CDR3 sequence (DNA): TGTGCCAGTAGTATAGGCGGAGGGTCAGACAGGCCCGAGCAGTACTTC. J is TRBJ2-7 and V is TRBV19, with D perhaps given as TRBD1 or TRBD2 (6 bases each). CDR1 is LNHDA, CDR2 SQIVND, per germline (reference sequence). V lost 1 base and J 6 bases, leaving 19 bases between the germline ends. There are 16 residues in the CDR3.

The chain uses TRBV29-1 and TRBJ2-7; D uncertain. V was shortened by 4 bases and J by 3 bases, with 13 bases between the two germline ends. Looked up from germline, CDR1 is SQVTM and CDR2 is ANQGSEA. This CDR3 is built from 13 residues. The CDR3 sequence is CSVAVGARYEQYF. CDR3 in DNA: TGCAGCGTTGCGGTTGGCGCGCGCTACGAGCAGTACTTC.

This clone came up a few times. The chain combines TRBV9 with TRBJ1-1, with D possibly TRBD1 on 5 matching bases. The CDR3 covers 13 residues. Looked up from germline, CDR1 is SGDLS and CDR2 is YYNGEE. Between the trimmed V and J ends, which lost 4 bases and 7 bases, there was a span of 14 bases. DNA of the CDR3: TGTGCCAGCAGCTTATCCGGGACGGTTGAAGCTTTCTTT. As protein: CASSLSGTVEAFF.

Remarks on this clone: Compared with germline, one end of the junction differs, possibly owing to a read error. The chain recombines TRBV7-6 with TRBJ2-7; 7 nucleotides match TRBD1. CDR1 and CDR2 from the germline V gene are SGHVS and FNYEAQ. The CDR3 consists of 15 residues. CDR3: CASSQDRPSSSEQYF. For the CDR3, the DNA is TGTGCCAGCAGCCAGGACAGGCCCTCCTCCTCCGAGCAGTACTTC.

This clone was seen just once. V usage is TRBV28 and J usage is TRBJ1-2; the D is unclear. The CDR3 is 12 amino acids. Germline-derived CDR1 and CDR2 are MDHEN and SYDVKM. The germline V and J ends were trimmed by 2 bases and 5 bases, with 6 bases remaining between them. The CDR3, as DNA: TGTGCCAGCAGTTTAGTGGGATATGGCTACACCTTC. Translating it yields CASSLVGYGYTF.